These 28 T cell receptor beta chains came from one sample sequenced in a study of blood T cell repertoires in COVID-19. Clones were read by immunoSEQ multiplex PCR, and TCRdb kept only the in-frame ones, dropping some. This table has a few hundred thousand clones, 75% to 90% appearing once. The specimen was peripheral blood. These receptors came from a woman aged 65 to 85 with COVID-19, enrolled during active disease.

The CDR3 DNA follows: TGTGCCAGCAGGGAGGGACAGGGTCTGTCGTATGAGCAGTTCTTC. As protein: CASREGQGLSYEQFF. The rearrangement joins TRBV11-2 to TRBJ2-1, with 9 bases identical to TRBD1. The CDR3 has 15 amino acids. CDR1 and CDR2 (germline): SGHAT, FQNNGV. Trimming at V came to 6 bases and at J to 8 bases, leaving 11 bases not matched to a gene.

The gene calls are TRBV4-3 and TRBJ2-1; the match to TRBD2 covers 13 bases. The V and J ends lost 1 base and 6 bases, in that order; junction bases with no gene match: 3. There are 16 residues in the CDR3. CDR1 and CDR2 from the germline V gene are LGHNA and YSLEER. The CDR3 sequence is CASSQGTSGSGNEQFF. CDR3 DNA sequence: TGCGCCAGCAGCCAAGGGACTAGCGGGAGCGGCAATGAGCAGTTCTTC.

This chain connects TRBV7-8 to TRBJ2-7, with D maybe TRBD2 (5 bases). The CDR3 length is 14 residues. V lost 3 bases and J lost 7, with 16 bases in between. Germline-derived CDR1 and CDR2 are SGHVS and FQNEAQ. In DNA, the CDR3 is TGTGCCAGCAGCTTCCCCCGGGGAGACCGGGAGCAGTACTTC. It yields the protein CASSFPRGDREQYF.

This chain connects TRBV27 to TRBJ1-3; TRBD1 matches 9 bases. CDR3 length equals 17 residues. V shed 5 bases, J shed 0 bases, and the junction held 8 bases outside the gene matches. CDR1 is MNHEY and CDR2 is SMNVEV in the germline V gene (reference sequence). The CDR3 DNA is TGTGCCAGCAGTCCTCAGGACAGGGGAGGCTCTGGAAACACCATATATTTT. Translated: CASSPQDRGGSGNTIYF.

The chain links TRBV6-5 to TRBJ1-2; D might be TRBD1 (6 bases). Trimming stripped 7 bases from V and 6 bases from J, with 21 bases between. Germline CDR1 and CDR2: MNHEY and SVGAGI. The CDR3 extends over 15 amino acids. The CDR3 region is CASIGNRAISDGYTF. Written as DNA, the CDR3 is TGTGCCAGCATTGGTAACAGGGCGATATCGGATGGCTACACCTTC.

This chain links TRBV7-2 with TRBJ1-5, with a weak D call TRBD1 (5 bases). V was clipped by 8 bases and J by 0 bases, with 14 bases between them. Germline-derived CDR1 and CDR2 are SGHTA and FQGNSA. The CDR3 length is 15 residues. The DNA for the CDR3 is TGTGCCAGCGGTCCTACAGGTTATAGCAATCAGCCCCAGCATTTT. Its translation: CASGPTGYSNQPQHF.

This clone was seen once. The chain joins TRBV5-1 to TRBJ2-5; TRBD1 matches at 9 bases. Germline V gene data show CDR1 as SGHRS and CDR2 as YFSETQ. This CDR3 is built from 15 residues. Trimming cost V 4 bases and J 5 bases; bases outside gene matches: 9. The CDR3 region has the DNA TGCGCCAGCAGCAAGCGAACAGGGGGCGACGAGACCCAGTACTTC. Its translation: CASSKRTGGDETQYF.

The CDR3 loop reads CASSPGPGSVIHQPQHF. The CDR3 nucleotides read TGTGCCAGCTCACCCGGGCCAGGGTCTGTGATACATCAGCCCCAGCATTTT. The chain links TRBV18 to TRBJ1-5, with a possible D match to TRBD1 (5 bases). CDR1 is KGHSH and CDR2 is LQKENI in the germline V gene. Between the trimmed V and J ends, which lost 3 bases and 5 bases, there was a span of 20 bases. The CDR3 consists of 17 residues.

The rearrangement links TRBV14 to TRBJ1-6; D gene ambiguous. Germline V gene sequence: CDR1 SGHDN, CDR2 FVKESK. The CDR3 contains 15 residues. V gave up 0 bases and J gave up 6 bases, with 9 bases separating them. CDR3 in DNA: TGTGCCAGCAGCCAAGAGGGCCACGGTAATTCACCCCTCCACTTT. It encodes CASSQEGHGNSPLHF.

J is TRBJ2-3 and V is TRBV7-8; D is unresolved. The CDR3 contains 12 residues. With 5 bases removed from V and 4 bases from J, the gap between germline ends came to 7 bases. Germline CDR1 is SGHVS and CDR2 is FQNEAQ. Written as DNA, the CDR3 is TGTGCCAGCAGCCCCCACTCAGATACGCAGTATTTT. Its translation is CASSPHSDTQYF.

The chain combines TRBV29-1 with TRBJ2-7; 7 bases fit TRBD2. The V gene end was trimmed by 5 bases and the J gene end by 3 bases; junction bases not matched to a gene: 1. Looked up from germline, CDR1 is SQVTM and CDR2 is ANQGSEA. This CDR3 has 11 residues. CDR3 sequence reads: CSVSGNYEQYF. In nucleotides, the CDR3 is TGCAGCGTTAGCGGGAACTACGAGCAGTACTTC.

This clone was detected only a few times. The CDR3, as DNA: TGTGCCAGCAGCGTATTCGGGTACACAGATACGCAGTATTTT. It specifies CASSVFGYTDTQYF. The V call is TRBV9, the J call TRBJ2-3, with D uncertain. V was cut by 1 base and J by 2 bases, with 8 bases left in between. Germline V CDR1 and CDR2: SGDLS, YYNGEE. The CDR3 extends over 14 amino acids.

This chain links TRBV7-2 with TRBJ2-3, with TRBD2 as a possible D gene (6 bases). Germline V CDR1 and CDR2: SGHTA, FQGNSA. Trimming removed 0 bases at V and 9 bases at J, with 10 bases between. The CDR3 length is 13 residues. The CDR3 region is CASSLAGGPTQYF. The CDR3 nucleotides are TGTGCCAGCAGCTTAGCGGGAGGTCCGACGCAGTATTTT.

The V and J genes are TRBV3-1 (or the pseudogene TRBV3-2) and TRBJ1-4; 8 bases are a match to TRBD1. The germline V gene has CDR1 LGHDT and CDR2 YNNKEL (reference sequence). Trimming at V came to 4 bases and at J to 7 bases, leaving 8 bases not matched to a gene. The CDR3 totals 15 residues. The CDR3 DNA follows: TGTGCCAGCAGCCCCACAGGGGGAGGGGGTGAAAAACTGTTTTTT. It encodes CASSPTGGGGEKLFF.

The chain joins TRBV5-1 to TRBJ2-5; 9 nucleotides line up with TRBD1. V lost 0 bases, J lost 1 base, and 1 base stayed unmatched. The CDR3 loop spans 15 amino acids. Germline assignment: CDR1 SGHRS and CDR2 YFSETQ. CDR3 coding DNA: TGCGCCAGCAGCTTGGCACAGGGGGCCCAAGAGACCCAGTACTTC. It yields the protein CASSLAQGAQETQYF. The full variable domain, with the rest looked up from reference TRBV5-1 and TRBJ2-5, is KAGVTQTPRYLIKTRGQQVTLSCSPISGHRSVSWYQQTPGQGLQFLFEYFSETQRNKGNFPGRFSGRQFSNSRSEMNVSTLELGDSALYLCASSLAQGAQETQYFGPGTRLLVL.

Turning to this clone: Other nucleotide sequences from this sample produce the same CDR3. J is TRBJ2-7 and V is TRBV30, with D maybe TRBD2 (5 bases). The CDR3 sequence is 13 residues long. Trimming shortened V by 0 bases and J by 3 bases, and 9 bases separated the two germline ends. CDR1 GTSNPN and CDR2 SVGIG come from the germline V gene (reference sequence). In DNA, the CDR3 is TGTGCCTGGAGTGTAACGGGAATCTACGAGCAGTACTTC. Its translation is CAWSVTGIYEQYF.

Worth noting for this clone: Additional DNA sequences in this sample encode the identical CDR3. The V call is TRBV28, the J call TRBJ2-7; the D gene is possibly TRBD2 (5 bases). The V end was cut by 11 bases, the J end by 2 bases, with 13 bases between. The CDR3 extends over 12 amino acids. Germline values: CDR1 MDHEN, CDR2 SYDVKM. The CDR3 coding sequence is TGTGCCTCCGGAGGCGGCACCTACGAGCAGTACTTC. Its protein is CASGGGTYEQYF.

The chain employs TRBV28 and TRBJ1-4, with 7 bases lining up with TRBD1. V shed 6 bases and J 8 bases; nucleotides not matched to a gene: 6. This CDR3 is built from 13 residues. Per the germline V gene, CDR1 is MDHEN and CDR2 is SYDVKM. The CDR3 loop reads CASRGTAREKLFF. For the CDR3, the DNA is TGTGCCAGCAGAGGGACAGCAAGAGAAAAACTGTTTTTT.

The chain joins TRBV7-2 to TRBJ1-1; D gene ambiguous. From germline, CDR1 is SGHTA and CDR2 FQGNSA. CDR3 length: 11 residues. Trimming removed 4 bases at V and 5 bases at J, with 5 bases between. The CDR3 reads CASSYYTEAFF. In DNA form, the CDR3 reads TGTGCCAGCAGCTACTATACTGAAGCTTTCTTT.

The chain couples TRBV28 to TRBJ2-1; no clear D. Trimming took off 1 base at V and 6 bases at J, with 10 bases between the two ends. Germline-derived CDR1 and CDR2 are MDHEN and SYDVKM. The CDR3 has 14 amino acids. The CDR3 here is CASSLFVLVNEQFF. CDR3 nucleotides: TGTGCCAGCAGTTTATTTGTCCTAGTCAATGAGCAGTTCTTC. Using reference TRBV28 and TRBJ2-1 for the parts outside the CDR3, the full variable domain is DVKVTQSSRYLVKRTGEKVFLECVQDMDHENMFWYRQDPGLGLRLIYFSYDVKMKEKGDIPEGYSVSREKKERFSLILESASTNQTSMYLCASSLFVLVNEQFFGPGTRLTVL.

The chain combines TRBV4-3 with TRBJ2-1; 10 bases align to TRBD2. CDR3 length: 17 amino acids. Germline-derived CDR1 and CDR2 are LGHNA and YSLEER. V was pared by 3 bases and J by 2 bases, with 7 bases of the junction left unmatched. The CDR3 region is CASSQGAGGETYNEQFF. In DNA, the CDR3 is TGCGCCAGCAGCCAGGGAGCGGGAGGGGAAACCTACAATGAGCAGTTCTTC.

The rearrangement uses TRBV14 and TRBJ2-5; the D gene is possibly TRBD1 (5 bases). V was shortened by 1 base and J by 11 bases, with 11 bases between the two germline ends. The CDR3 extends over 12 amino acids. Germline values: CDR1 SGHDN, CDR2 FVKESK. DNA for the CDR3: TGTGCCAGCAGCCAAGCGACCCGGACACAGTACTTC. It encodes CASSQATRTQYF.

This chain links TRBV5-1 with TRBJ1-1, with D unclear. Deletions cut 5 bases from V and 10 bases from J, with 24 bases between. This CDR3 has 15 residues. Germline V gene data show CDR1 as SGHRS and CDR2 as YFSETQ. The CDR3 coding sequence is TGCGCCAGCAGTGAGGAGGGTTTCGAATTTTCAAGAGCTTTCTTT. This codes for CASSEEGFEFSRAFF.

The V and J genes are TRBV12-3 or TRBV12-4 and TRBJ1-2; D uncertain. The CDR3 consists of 13 residues. V shed 3 bases and J shed 2 bases, with 7 bases lying between them. The CDR3 DNA sequence: TGTGCCAGCAGTTTCCAGGAAAACTATGGCTACACCTTC. Protein product: CASSFQENYGYTF.

V is TRBV24-1 and J is TRBJ2-2, with TRBD1 matching 9 bases. J lost 3 bases, V lost 4 bases, and 5 bases had no gene match. CDR3 length: 16 residues. CDR1 KGHDR and CDR2 SFDVKD come from the germline V gene. The CDR3: CATSERGTGHTGELFF. The CDR3 nucleotides are TGTGCCACCAGTGAGAGGGGGACAGGGCACACCGGGGAGCTGTTTTTT.

The rearrangement links TRBV5-1 to TRBJ2-2; TRBD1 matches 9 bases. The length of the CDR3 is 17 residues. The germline CDR1 and CDR2 sequences are SGHRS and YFSETQ. Trimming at V came to 1 base and at J to 1 base, leaving 5 bases not matched to a gene. The CDR3 loop is CASSLRGQGRNTGELFF. For the CDR3, the DNA is TGCGCCAGCAGCTTGAGGGGACAGGGCCGGAACACCGGGGAGCTGTTTTTT. Variable domain in full (rest from reference TRBV5-1 and TRBJ2-2): KAGVTQTPRYLIKTRGQQVTLSCSPISGHRSVSWYQQTPGQGLQFLFEYFSETQRNKGNFPGRFSGRQFSNSRSEMNVSTLELGDSALYLCASSLRGQGRNTGELFFGEGSRLTVL.

The V call is TRBV9, the J call TRBJ2-5; D might be TRBD2 (5 bases). The CDR3 totals 15 residues. Trimming took off 4 bases at V and 3 bases at J, with 16 bases between the two ends. CDR1 and CDR2 (germline): SGDLS, YYNGEE. The CDR3: CASSPPGIGKETQYF. CDR3 bases: TGTGCCAGCAGCCCCCCCGGGATCGGGAAAGAGACCCAGTACTTC.

J is TRBJ2-5 and V is TRBV7-9; D is unresolved. V lost 5 bases and J 6 bases, leaving 10 bases between the germline ends. CDR1 and CDR2 from the germline V gene are SEHNR and FQNEAQ (reference sequence). The CDR3 covers 12 residues. CDR3 region: CASSHDMQTQYF. For the CDR3, the DNA is TGTGCCAGCAGCCATGACATGCAGACCCAGTACTTC.